A selection of T cell receptor beta chains follows, all from one sample in a study of T cell repertoires in cytomegalovirus infection. These receptors' targets are unknown. TCRdb re-called the reads with MiXCR, one entry per CDR3 protein. The sample contains 450,000 to 650,000 distinct CDR3 sequences, roughly 42% of which appear only once. The starting material was cultured PBMCs, obtained from culture after CMV antigen stimulation. The receptors were gathered from a human donor in good health (CMV status not recorded). Some clones in this sample may be carry-over from other donors' samples. CDR3s include the opening cysteine and the closing phenylalanine or tryptophan. Each record gives: J gene, clone size, D gene, V gene, CDR3 DNA, CDR3 protein. The D gene is left open where the match is weak. Clone size is stated in some rows and not others, as once, few, many or a class when expanded.

TRBJ1-1,few,TRBD1,TRBV20-1,TGCAGTGCTAGAGAGGGACAGGCCGAGAGCACTGAAGCTTTCTTT,CSAREGQAESTEAFF
TRBJ2-1,few,-,TRBV12-5,TGTGCTAGTGGTTTAGACAGCTACAATGAGCAGTTCTTC,CASGLDSYNEQFF
TRBJ2-1,-,TRBD1,TRBV19,TGTGCCAGTAGTATACTCCCGGGACAGGGGACCACCTGGAACAATGAGCAGTTCTTC,CASSILPGQGTTWNNEQFF
TRBJ2-3,few,-,TRBV28,TGTGCCAGCAGTCCGTTAAGGAGGGGGGTTTTCGATACGCAGTATTTT,CASSPLRRGVFDTQYF
TRBJ2-5,-,-,TRBV4-1,TGCGCCAGCAGCCAAGAGGGAGGACAAGAGACCCAGTACTTC,CASSQEGGQETQYF
TRBJ2-7,few,-,TRBV23-1,TGCGCCAGCAGTCAGCGGGACTTTTCCTACGAGCAGTACTTC,CASSQRDFSYEQYF
TRBJ1-2,-,-,TRBV20-1,TGCAGTGCTATCACGTTAGGGGGAGCCTATGGCTACACCTTC,CSAITLGGAYGYTF
TRBJ2-1,-,-,TRBV20-1,TGCAGTGCTAGGCACACCGGGCCCCCCTCCTACAATGAGCAGTTCTTC,CSARHTGPPSYNEQFF
TRBJ2-1,-,TRBD2,TRBV4-1,TGCGCCAGCAGCCTTCGGGACTACCTCTACAATGAGCAGTTCTTC,CASSLRDYLYNEQFF
TRBJ2-4,few,-,TRBV12-3/TRBV12-4,TGTGCCAGCAGTTTGACAGTCCAAAACATTCAGTACTTC,CASSLTVQNIQYF
TRBJ1-5,few,-,TRBV20-1,TGCAGTGCTAGAAGGGGCCCTTATAGCAATCAGCCCCAGCATTTT,CSARRGPYSNQPQHF
TRBJ1-2,-,TRBD1,TRBV12-3/TRBV12-4,TGTGCCAGCACTTACGGACAGGGAGGAGGGGGCTACACCTTC,CASTYGQGGGGYTF
TRBJ2-5,-,-,TRBV2,TGTGCCAGCACCCCCCTCACGGGCGGGGAGACCCAGTACTTC,CASTPLTGGETQYF
TRBJ2-7,few,TRBD2,TRBV12-3/TRBV12-4,TGTGCCAGCAGTTTCGGACTAGCGCTATCCTACGAGCAGTACTTC,CASSFGLALSYEQYF
TRBJ1-1,few,-,TRBV12-3/TRBV12-4,TGTGCCAGCAGCGGGGGGCGAGTGATGAACACTGAAGCTTTCTTT,CASSGGRVMNTEAFF
TRBJ2-1,few,TRBD1,TRBV7-2,TGTGCCAGCAGCTTACTTGGGACAGCAGCGTACAATGAGCAGTTCTTC,CASSLLGTAAYNEQFF
TRBJ1-5,-,-,TRBV28,TGTGCCAGCCTAGGGGCTGGTCAGCCCCAGCATTTT,CASLGAGQPQHF
TRBJ1-2,few,TRBD1,TRBV6-2/TRBV6-3,TGTGCCAGCAGTCGCTCCGGGACAGGGATCTATGGCTACACCTTC,CASSRSGTGIYGYTF
TRBJ2-1,-,-,TRBV7-6,TGTGCCAGCAGCTCCCCCGACGCGTCAAAGGGTGAGCAGTTCTTC,CASSSPDASKGEQFF
TRBJ2-1,-,TRBD2,TRBV28,TGTGCCAGCAGTTTAGTCGGGGGGGCCAGTCAATCGAGTGAGCAGTTCTTC,CASSLVGGASQSSEQFF
TRBJ1-6,few,TRBD1,TRBV7-9,TGTGCCAGCATCCGGGGACAGGGAAATTCACCCCTCCACTTT,CASIRGQGNSPLHF
TRBJ2-7,few,-,TRBV6-1,TGTGCCAGCAGCCCGGGGCAGGGCCTCTCCTACGAGCAGTACTTC,CASSPGQGLSYEQYF
TRBJ2-3,-,TRBD2,TRBV6-2/TRBV6-3,TGTGCCGGTCGTAGCGGGATTTACACAGATACGCAGTATTTT,CAGRSGIYTDTQYF
TRBJ2-2,-,-,TRBV5-6,TGTGCCAGCAGCTTGGTGGCAGGGCGGACCGGGGAGCTGTTTTTT,CASSLVAGRTGELFF
TRBJ2-5,few,TRBD1,TRBV12-3/TRBV12-4,TGTGCCAGCAGTGCACCGGGACAGGGCCATGAGACCCAGTACTTC,CASSAPGQGHETQYF
TRBJ2-2,-,-,TRBV7-4,TGTGCCAGCAGCCCACTTGGGACCACCGGGGAGCTGTTTTTT,CASSPLGTTGELFF
TRBJ2-3,-,TRBD2,TRBV12-3/TRBV12-4,TGTGCCAGCATCAAAGGGCCTAGCGGGGCGACCACAGATACGCAGTATTTT,CASIKGPSGATTDTQYF
TRBJ2-5,many,TRBD2,TRBV7-2,TGTGCCAGCAGCTTATCGGGACTAGCGGGAGTAGGAGGAGAGACCCAGTACTTC,CASSLSGLAGVGGETQYF
TRBJ1-6,-,-,TRBV6-5,TGTGCCAGCAGGACTCAATCCGGGCCTCATTCACCCCTCCACTTT,CASRTQSGPHSPLHF
TRBJ2-7,many,-,TRBV7-2,TGTGCCAGCAGCTTAGCCAGAAACTACGAGCAGTACTTC,CASSLARNYEQYF
TRBJ1-2,-,-,TRBV6-2/TRBV6-3,TGTGCCAGCAGCTTATGGGGACAACCAGAGGCCTACACCTTC,CASSLWGQPEAYTF